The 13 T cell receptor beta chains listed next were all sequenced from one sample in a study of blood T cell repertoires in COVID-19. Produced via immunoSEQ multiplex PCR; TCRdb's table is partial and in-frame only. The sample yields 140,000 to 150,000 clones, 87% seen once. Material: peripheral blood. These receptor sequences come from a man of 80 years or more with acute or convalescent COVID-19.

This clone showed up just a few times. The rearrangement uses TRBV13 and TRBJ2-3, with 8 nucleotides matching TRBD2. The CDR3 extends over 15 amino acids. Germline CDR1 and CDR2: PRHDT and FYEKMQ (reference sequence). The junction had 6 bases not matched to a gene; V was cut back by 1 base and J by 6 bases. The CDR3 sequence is CASSLVAGGADTQYF. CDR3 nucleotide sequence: TGTGCCAGCAGCTTAGTGGCGGGGGGCGCGGATACGCAGTATTTT.

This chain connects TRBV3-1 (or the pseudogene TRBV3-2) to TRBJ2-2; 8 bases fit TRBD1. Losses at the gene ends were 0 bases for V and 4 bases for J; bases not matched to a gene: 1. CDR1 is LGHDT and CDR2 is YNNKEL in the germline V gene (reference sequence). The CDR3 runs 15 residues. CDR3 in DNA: TGTGCCAGCAGCCAAGACAGGGGGCTCACCGGGGAGCTGTTTTTT. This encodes CASSQDRGLTGELFF.

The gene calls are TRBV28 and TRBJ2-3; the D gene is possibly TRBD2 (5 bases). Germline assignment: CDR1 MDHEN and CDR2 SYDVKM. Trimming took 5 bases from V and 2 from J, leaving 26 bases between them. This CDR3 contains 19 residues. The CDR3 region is CASSLTPVTGKLLTDTQYF. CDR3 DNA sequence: TGTGCCAGCAGTCTCACGCCCGTGACCGGGAAACTACTCACAGATACGCAGTATTTT.

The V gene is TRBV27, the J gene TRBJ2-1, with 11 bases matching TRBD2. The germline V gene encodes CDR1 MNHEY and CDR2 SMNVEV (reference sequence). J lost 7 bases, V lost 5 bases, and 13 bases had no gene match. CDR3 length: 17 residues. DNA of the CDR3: TGTGCCAGCAGTGTCACTAGCGGGAGAACGTCTGGGAATGAGCAGTTCTTC. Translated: CASSVTSGRTSGNEQFF.

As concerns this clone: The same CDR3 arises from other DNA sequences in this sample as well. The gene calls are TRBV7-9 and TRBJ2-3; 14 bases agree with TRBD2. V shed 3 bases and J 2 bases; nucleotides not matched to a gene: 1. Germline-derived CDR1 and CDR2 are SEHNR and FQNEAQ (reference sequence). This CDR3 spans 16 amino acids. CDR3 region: CASSLGLAGVTDTQYF. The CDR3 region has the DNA TGTGCCAGCAGCTTGGGACTAGCGGGAGTCACAGATACGCAGTATTTT.

The CDR3 here is CASSSPGGSYNEQFF. In DNA, the CDR3 is TGTGCCAGCAGTTCCCCGGGGGGGTCCTACAATGAGCAGTTCTTC. The V gene is TRBV2, the J gene TRBJ2-1; 8 positions match TRBD2. The ends lost 5 bases at V and 1 base at J; junction bases unmatched: 4. Germline CDR1 and CDR2: SNHLY and FYNNEI. The CDR3 consists of 15 residues.

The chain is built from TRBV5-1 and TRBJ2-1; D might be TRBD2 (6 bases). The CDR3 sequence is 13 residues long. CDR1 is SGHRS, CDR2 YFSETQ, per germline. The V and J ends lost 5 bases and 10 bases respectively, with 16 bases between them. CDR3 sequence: CASSYEAGTEQFF. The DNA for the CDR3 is TGCGCCAGCAGTTATGAAGCGGGTACAGAGCAGTTCTTC.

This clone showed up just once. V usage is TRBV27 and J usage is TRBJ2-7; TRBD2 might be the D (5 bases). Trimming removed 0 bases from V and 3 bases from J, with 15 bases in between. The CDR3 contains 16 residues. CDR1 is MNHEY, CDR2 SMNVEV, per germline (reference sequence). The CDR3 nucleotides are TGTGCCAGCAGTTTATCGGGCGGGCTAGCAGACTACGAGCAGTACTTC. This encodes CASSLSGGLADYEQYF.

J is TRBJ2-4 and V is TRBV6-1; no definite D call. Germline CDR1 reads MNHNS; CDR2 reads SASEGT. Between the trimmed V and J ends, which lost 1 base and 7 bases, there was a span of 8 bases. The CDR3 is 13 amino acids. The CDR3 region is CASSEGWQNIQYF. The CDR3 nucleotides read TGTGCCAGCAGTGAAGGGTGGCAGAACATTCAGTACTTC.

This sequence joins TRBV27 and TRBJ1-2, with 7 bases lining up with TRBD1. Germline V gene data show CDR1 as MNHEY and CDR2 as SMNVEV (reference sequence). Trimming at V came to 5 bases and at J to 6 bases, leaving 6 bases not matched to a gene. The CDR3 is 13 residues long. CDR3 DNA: TGTGCCAGCAGTGGGTCGACAGGGCATGGCTACACCTTC. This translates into CASSGSTGHGYTF.

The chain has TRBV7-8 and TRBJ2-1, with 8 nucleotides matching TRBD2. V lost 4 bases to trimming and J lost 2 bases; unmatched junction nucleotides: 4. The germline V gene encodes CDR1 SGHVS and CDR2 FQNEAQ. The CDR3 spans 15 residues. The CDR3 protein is CASSSWTSPYNEQFF. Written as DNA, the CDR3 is TGTGCCAGCAGCTCCTGGACTAGCCCCTACAATGAGCAGTTCTTC.

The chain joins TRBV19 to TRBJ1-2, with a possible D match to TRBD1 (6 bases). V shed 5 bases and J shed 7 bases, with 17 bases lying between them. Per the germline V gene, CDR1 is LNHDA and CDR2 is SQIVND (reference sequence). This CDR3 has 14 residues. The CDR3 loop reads CASSSNREQSGYTF. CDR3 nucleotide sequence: TGTGCCAGTAGTTCGAACAGGGAACAGAGTGGCTACACCTTC.

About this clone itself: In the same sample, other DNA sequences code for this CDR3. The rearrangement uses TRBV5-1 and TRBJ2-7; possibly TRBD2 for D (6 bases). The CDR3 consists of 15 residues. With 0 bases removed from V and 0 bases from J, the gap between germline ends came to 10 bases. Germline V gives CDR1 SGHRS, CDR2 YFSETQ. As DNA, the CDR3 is TGCGCCAGCAGCTTGGTGGCGGGGAGCTCCTACGAGCAGTACTTC. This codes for CASSLVAGSSYEQYF.